This TCR beta chain was found in a study of T cell responses to AZD1222 COVID-19 vaccine. Notes on the study in general: Regions 160-218 and 743-854 dominated among vaccine-associated CD4 TCRs spanning spike. Females outnumbered males among donors, who were mostly white British; clonal diversity was possibly underestimated. Nearly half of the spike-specific TCRs reportedly recognize variant regions that carry no mutations.

Repertoires were generated with immunoSEQ multiplex PCR, while TCRdb's copy carries only in-frame clones and drops some. The sample records about 190,000 clones, around 87% being singletons. CDR1 and CDR2 from the germline V gene are LGHDT and YNNKEL (reference sequence). This CDR3 has 19 residues. V shed 6 bases and J 2 bases; nucleotides not matched to a gene: 17. Worth noting for this clone: What it binds is unknown.

This rearrangement joins TRBV3-1 (or the pseudogene TRBV3-2) to TRBJ2-3, with 10 bases aligning to TRBD2. The sample in question was peripheral blood, obtained on day 0 of MenACWY control vaccination. The sequence was obtained from an adult in good health. The CDR3 region has the DNA TGTGCCAGCAGTCAACTCACGCAGGGACTAGCGATCTACACAGATACGCAGTATTTT. This encodes CASSQLTQGLAIYTDTQYF.